This entry lists 9 T cell receptor beta chains sequenced from one sample in a study of T cells in Graves' hyperthyroidism and ophthalmopathy. RNA transcripts served as the template for amplifying TCR beta CDR3 regions. The HTBI primer set drove a first-round RT-PCR of the TCR CDR3. MiXCR was run by TCRdb on the multiplex PCR reads, yielding one entry per CDR3 protein. The sample holds 500,000 to 650,000 distinct CDR3 sequences; approximately 17% are singletons and the top ten take 15% to 20%. The sequencing sample was made of blood. All receptors derive from a woman between 18 and 29 years old with Graves' ophthalmopathy.

This clonotype was observed many times. V and J are TRBV10-3 and TRBJ1-4, with unresolved D. The germline CDR1 and CDR2 sequences are ENHRY and SYGVKD. Trimming stripped 4 bases from V and 3 bases from J, with 12 bases between. The CDR3 consists of 15 residues. CDR3 DNA sequence: TGTGCCATCAGTGCATCCTACCAGTCTAATGAAAAACTGTTTTTT. Its protein product is CAISASYQSNEKLFF.

This clonotype was recorded many times. The genes are TRBV11-2 and TRBJ1-1, with 11 bases identical to TRBD1. CDR3 length: 15 residues. The V segment lost 4 bases and the J segment 5 bases; nucleotides outside the gene matches: 6. Germline V lookup: CDR1 SGHAT, CDR2 FQNNGV. The CDR3 reads CASSYRTGGRTEAFF. The CDR3 nucleotides are TGTGCCAGCAGCTACCGGACAGGGGGCCGAACTGAAGCTTTCTTT. Full variable domain (rest looked up from reference TRBV11-2 and TRBJ1-1): EAGVAQSPRYKIIEKRQSVAFWCNPISGHATLYWYQQILGQGPKLLIQFQNNGVVDDSQLPKDRFSAERLKGVDSTLKIQPAKLEDSAVYLCASSYRTGGRTEAFFGQGTRLTVV.

V is TRBV28 and J is TRBJ2-1, with 11 bases matching TRBD2. The J segment lost 5 bases and the V segment lost 5 bases, leaving 8 bases of the junction unmatched. Per the germline V gene, CDR1 is MDHEN and CDR2 is SYDVKM. This CDR3 has 16 amino acids. CDR3 in amino acids: CASSTLGTSGNNEQFF. DNA for the CDR3: TGTGCCAGCAGTACCCTAGGGACTAGCGGAAACAATGAGCAGTTCTTC. The variable domain in full, with the rest retrieved from reference TRBV28 and TRBJ2-1, is DVKVTQSSRYLVKRTGEKVFLECVQDMDHENMFWYRQDPGLGLRLIYFSYDVKMKEKGDIPEGYSVSREKKERFSLILESASTNQTSMYLCASSTLGTSGNNEQFFGPGTRLTVL.

This clonotype occurred many times. CDR3 DNA: TGTGCCAGCACAGCAGTCGGACTTAAGAACACTGAAGCTTTCTTT. Protein product: CASTAVGLKNTEAFF. The V gene is TRBV28, the J gene TRBJ1-1; D gene unclear. V lost 7 bases and J 1 base, leaving 16 bases between the germline ends. Germline CDR1 reads MDHEN; CDR2 reads SYDVKM. CDR3 length: 15 residues. Full variable domain (missing parts from reference TRBV28 and TRBJ1-1): DVKVTQSSRYLVKRTGEKVFLECVQDMDHENMFWYRQDPGLGLRLIYFSYDVKMKEKGDIPEGYSVSREKKERFSLILESASTNQTSMYLCASTAVGLKNTEAFFGQGTRLTVV.

The V call is TRBV25-1, the J call TRBJ2-1; tentatively, D is TRBD2 (5 bases). CDR3 size: 15 residues. V was clipped by 0 bases and J by 4 bases, with 10 bases between them. The germline V gene encodes CDR1 MGHDK and CDR2 SYGVNS. Written as DNA, the CDR3 is TGTGCCAGCAGTGAATACAGCGGAACGTACAATGAGCAGTTCTTC. Translated: CASSEYSGTYNEQFF.

This chain links TRBV14 with TRBJ1-6, with D perhaps matching TRBD1 (6 bases). V shed 0 bases and J shed 10 bases, with 19 bases lying between them. The CDR3 sequence is 17 residues long. Per germline, CDR1 SGHDN and CDR2 FVKESK. Here the CDR3 reads CASSQDDSGVSTSPLHF. In DNA, the CDR3 is TGTGCCAGCAGCCAAGACGACTCAGGGGTCAGTACGTCACCCCTCCACTTT.

In its sample, this clonotype was seen many times. The CDR3 DNA follows: TGTGCCAGCAGCTCAGAGGACAGGGCTGCTGAAGCTTTCTTT. Amino acid sequence: CASSSEDRAAEAFF. The V and J genes are TRBV7-9 and TRBJ1-1; 8 positions agree with TRBD1. Germline values: CDR1 SEHNR, CDR2 FQNEAQ (reference sequence). The CDR3 runs to 14 residues. The V and J ends lost 4 bases and 6 bases, in that order; junction bases with no gene match: 7.

This clonotype was recorded at least ten times. The gene calls are TRBV7-2 and TRBJ2-7; 8 nucleotides line up with TRBD1. After removal of 5 bases from V and 6 bases from J, the junction contained 12 bases not matched to a gene. This CDR3 has 15 amino acids. The germline V gene has CDR1 SGHTA and CDR2 FQGNSA. DNA of the CDR3: TGTGCCAGCAGCGGACAGGGTACGGCAATCATCGAGCAGTACTTC. This encodes CASSGQGTAIIEQYF.

The gene calls are TRBV20-1 and TRBJ2-1; 11 bases line up with TRBD2. The ends lost 0 bases at V and 13 bases at J; junction bases unmatched: 17. There are 17 residues in the CDR3. The germline gives CDR1 DFQATT, CDR2 SNEGSKA (reference sequence). The CDR3 sequence is CSARDGRLAGPYTEQFF. CDR3 nucleotide sequence: TGCAGTGCTAGAGACGGTCGACTAGCGGGGCCCTACACGGAACAGTTCTTC.